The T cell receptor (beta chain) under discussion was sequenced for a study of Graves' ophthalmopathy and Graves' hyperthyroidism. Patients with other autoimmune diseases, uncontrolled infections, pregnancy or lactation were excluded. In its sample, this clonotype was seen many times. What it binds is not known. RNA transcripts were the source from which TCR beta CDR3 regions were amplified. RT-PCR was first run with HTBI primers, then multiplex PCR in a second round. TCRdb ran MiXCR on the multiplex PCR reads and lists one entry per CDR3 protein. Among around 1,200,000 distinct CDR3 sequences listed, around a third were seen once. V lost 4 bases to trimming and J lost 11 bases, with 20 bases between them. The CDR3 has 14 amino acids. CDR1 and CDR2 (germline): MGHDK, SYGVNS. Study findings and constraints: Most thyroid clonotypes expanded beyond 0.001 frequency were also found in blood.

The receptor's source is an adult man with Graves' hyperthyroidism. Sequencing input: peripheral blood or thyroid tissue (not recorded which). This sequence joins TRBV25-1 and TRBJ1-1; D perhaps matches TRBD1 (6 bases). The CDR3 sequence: CASSGGGAGRSAFF. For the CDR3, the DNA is TGTGCCAGCAGTGGTGGGGGGGCGGGGAGGAGTGCTTTCTTT.